These T cell receptor beta chains were read from a single sample in a study of neurological immune-mediated disorders. TCRdb processed the 5' RACE reads anew with MiXCR; each CDR3 protein has one entry. Of roughly 55,000 distinct CDR3 sequences in the sample, roughly 15% were seen once. Specimen: PBMCs. These receptors were obtained from a man in his 60s in good health. Each CDR3 is given with its conserved first and last residue. Each record gives: D gene, clone size, V gene, J gene, CDR3 protein, CDR3 DNA. The D gene is left open where the match is weak. Clone size is given for some rows only: seen once, a few or many times, or a class if the clone is expanded.

D gene: -; clone size: many; V gene: TRBV18; J gene: TRBJ1-1; CDR3 protein: CASSPPMNTEAFF; CDR3 DNA: TGTGCCAGCTCACCACCGATGAACACTGAAGCTTTCTTT
D gene: -; clone size: few; V gene: TRBV12-3/TRBV12-4; J gene: TRBJ2-1; CDR3 protein: CASSLSGLGNEQFF; CDR3 DNA: TGTGCCAGCAGCCTCAGCGGATTGGGTAATGAGCAGTTCTTC
D gene: -; clone size: many; V gene: TRBV7-2; J gene: TRBJ2-5; CDR3 protein: CASSVGFQETQYF; CDR3 DNA: TGTGCCAGCAGCGTAGGATTTCAGGAGACCCAGTACTTC
D gene: -; clone size: many; V gene: TRBV5-1; J gene: TRBJ1-2; CDR3 protein: CASSSAADYGYTF; CDR3 DNA: TGCGCCAGCAGCTCCGCAGCCGACTATGGCTACACCTTC
D gene: -; clone size: many; V gene: TRBV4-1; J gene: TRBJ2-5; CDR3 protein: CASSQRAREETQYF; CDR3 DNA: TGCGCCAGCAGCCAAAGAGCTAGAGAAGAGACCCAGTACTTC
D gene: TRBD2; clone size: many; V gene: TRBV29-1; J gene: TRBJ2-1; CDR3 protein: CSLGTIQGGEQFF; CDR3 DNA: TGCAGCCTAGGGACTATACAAGGTGGAGAGCAGTTCTTC
D gene: -; clone size: -; V gene: TRBV5-1; J gene: TRBJ2-3; CDR3 protein: CASSLQDSTDTQYF; CDR3 DNA: TGCGCCAGCAGCTTGCAAGACTCTACAGATACGCAGTATTTT
D gene: -; clone size: many; V gene: TRBV12-3/TRBV12-4; J gene: TRBJ1-4; CDR3 protein: CASSLGGGRNEKLFF; CDR3 DNA: TGTGCCAGCAGTTTAGGAGGGGGTCGGAATGAAAAACTGTTTTTT
D gene: -; clone size: -; V gene: TRBV9; J gene: TRBJ1-2; CDR3 protein: CANTPGTPQMGYTF; CDR3 DNA: TGTGCCAACACGCCCGGGACTCCTCAAATGGGCTACACCTTC
D gene: TRBD1; clone size: few; V gene: TRBV20-1; J gene: TRBJ1-5; CDR3 protein: CSARGPGQVSNQPQHF; CDR3 DNA: TGCAGTGCTAGAGGACCGGGACAGGTTAGCAATCAGCCCCAGCATTTT
D gene: TRBD1; clone size: many; V gene: TRBV5-1; J gene: TRBJ1-2; CDR3 protein: CASRDRRIDGYTF; CDR3 DNA: TGCGCCAGCAGGGACAGGCGGATAGATGGCTACACCTTC
D gene: -; clone size: many; V gene: TRBV20-1; J gene: TRBJ1-2; CDR3 protein: CSARDRIGANYGYTF; CDR3 DNA: TGCAGTGCTAGGGACCGAATTGGGGCCAACTATGGCTACACCTTC
D gene: -; clone size: many; V gene: TRBV6-6; J gene: TRBJ1-5; CDR3 protein: CASSYSRAGEAQHF; CDR3 DNA: TGTGCCAGCAGTTACTCGAGGGCAGGGGAGGCCCAGCATTTT
D gene: TRBD1; clone size: many; V gene: TRBV5-1; J gene: TRBJ2-3; CDR3 protein: CASSLFAGGRDTQYF; CDR3 DNA: TGCGCCAGCAGCTTGTTCGCAGGGGGCAGGGATACGCAGTATTTT
D gene: -; clone size: -; V gene: TRBV4-3; J gene: TRBJ2-7; CDR3 protein: CANSQEITRALEQYF; CDR3 DNA: TGCGCCAACAGCCAAGAGATAACCAGGGCTCTGGAGCAGTACTTC
D gene: TRBD1; clone size: once; V gene: TRBV19; J gene: TRBJ2-7; CDR3 protein: CASSMGQVAYYEQYF; CDR3 DNA: TGTGCCAGTAGTATGGGACAGGTGGCCTACTACGAGCAGTACTTC
D gene: -; clone size: few; V gene: TRBV6-1; J gene: TRBJ2-7; CDR3 protein: CASSGWSRFGSYEQYF; CDR3 DNA: TGTGCCAGCAGTGGGTGGAGCAGGTTCGGTTCCTACGAGCAGTACTTC
D gene: -; clone size: many; V gene: TRBV3-1; J gene: TRBJ2-7; CDR3 protein: CASSQAGPGEQYF; CDR3 DNA: TGTGCCAGCAGCCAAGCAGGGCCCGGGGAGCAGTACTTC
D gene: TRBD2; clone size: many; V gene: TRBV20-1; J gene: TRBJ2-7; CDR3 protein: CSARPPGLAGNEQYF; CDR3 DNA: TGCAGTGCTAGACCTCCGGGACTAGCGGGAAACGAGCAGTACTTC
D gene: -; clone size: many; V gene: TRBV12-3/TRBV12-4; J gene: TRBJ2-3; CDR3 protein: CASSLAGGLTDTQYF; CDR3 DNA: TGTGCCAGCAGTTTAGCAGGGGGGTTGACAGATACGCAGTATTTT
D gene: -; clone size: -; V gene: TRBV20-1; J gene: TRBJ2-1; CDR3 protein: CSARVGGEVNEQFF; CDR3 DNA: TGCAGTGCTAGGGTTGGCGGAGAGGTAAATGAGCAGTTCTTC
D gene: TRBD2; clone size: -; V gene: TRBV15; J gene: TRBJ2-7; CDR3 protein: CATSRGLEVYEQYF; CDR3 DNA: TGTGCCACCAGCAGGGGACTAGAGGTATACGAGCAGTACTTC
D gene: TRBD2; clone size: -; V gene: TRBV5-1; J gene: TRBJ2-2; CDR3 protein: CASSFPPGTSGNTGELFF; CDR3 DNA: TGCGCCAGCAGCTTCCCCCCCGGGACTAGCGGGAACACCGGGGAGCTGTTTTTT
D gene: -; clone size: -; V gene: TRBV6-5; J gene: TRBJ2-7; CDR3 protein: CASREGGRTENYEQYF; CDR3 DNA: TGTGCCAGCAGAGAGGGTGGGAGGACAGAAAACTACGAGCAGTACTTC
D gene: -; clone size: many; V gene: TRBV20-1; J gene: TRBJ2-7; CDR3 protein: CSARGGQRPYEQYF; CDR3 DNA: TGCAGTGCTAGAGGGGGCCAGCGACCCTACGAGCAGTACTTC
D gene: TRBD2; clone size: many; V gene: TRBV6-6; J gene: TRBJ2-2; CDR3 protein: CASSSSTSGFTGELFF; CDR3 DNA: TGTGCCAGCAGTTCCTCGACTAGCGGGTTCACCGGGGAGCTGTTTTTT
D gene: TRBD1; clone size: many; V gene: TRBV29-1; J gene: TRBJ2-7; CDR3 protein: CSVEETRTGREQYF; CDR3 DNA: TGCAGCGTTGAAGAGACGAGGACAGGGCGCGAGCAGTACTTC
D gene: -; clone size: many; V gene: TRBV14; J gene: TRBJ2-3; CDR3 protein: CASSQDLADTQYF; CDR3 DNA: TGTGCCAGCAGCCAAGATCTCGCAGATACGCAGTATTTT
D gene: -; clone size: once; V gene: TRBV24-1; J gene: TRBJ1-2; CDR3 protein: CATSATGYGYTF; CDR3 DNA: TGTGCCACCAGTGCCACAGGCTATGGCTACACCTTC
D gene: -; clone size: -; V gene: TRBV12-3/TRBV12-4; J gene: TRBJ1-5; CDR3 protein: CASSFSSNQPQHF; CDR3 DNA: TGTGCCAGCAGTTTCTCTAGCAATCAGCCCCAGCATTTT
D gene: TRBD2; clone size: -; V gene: TRBV14; J gene: TRBJ2-2; CDR3 protein: CASSQGDYSPGELFF; CDR3 DNA: TGTGCCAGCAGCCAAGGGGACTACAGCCCCGGGGAGCTGTTTTTT
D gene: TRBD2; clone size: many; V gene: TRBV28; J gene: TRBJ2-7; CDR3 protein: CASSGRPTGTSASSSYEQYF; CDR3 DNA: TGTGCCAGCAGTGGAAGGCCCACCGGGACTAGCGCTAGTTCCTCCTACGAGCAGTACTTC
D gene: TRBD2; clone size: many; V gene: TRBV5-1; J gene: TRBJ2-7; CDR3 protein: CASSPGLVGNEQYF; CDR3 DNA: TGCGCCAGCAGCCCGGGACTAGTCGGGAACGAGCAGTACTTC
D gene: TRBD1; clone size: few; V gene: TRBV29-1; J gene: TRBJ2-2; CDR3 protein: CSVERQGGTTGELFF; CDR3 DNA: TGCAGCGTTGAGAGACAGGGGGGAACCACCGGGGAGCTGTTTTTT
D gene: TRBD2; clone size: many; V gene: TRBV5-1; J gene: TRBJ2-7; CDR3 protein: CASSPTSGSYEQYF; CDR3 DNA: TGCGCCAGCAGCCCGACTAGCGGGAGCTACGAGCAGTACTTC
D gene: -; clone size: many; V gene: TRBV6-5; J gene: TRBJ2-3; CDR3 protein: CASSYRRGPQYF; CDR3 DNA: TGTGCCAGCAGTTACCGACGGGGGCCGCAGTATTTT
D gene: -; clone size: many; V gene: TRBV10-3; J gene: TRBJ2-7; CDR3 protein: CAISPVDHKEQYF; CDR3 DNA: TGTGCCATCAGTCCAGTCGATCATAAAGAGCAGTACTTC
D gene: -; clone size: many; V gene: TRBV7-8; J gene: TRBJ2-7; CDR3 protein: CASSPEGRFTLSEYEQYF; CDR3 DNA: TGTGCCAGCAGCCCAGAGGGCAGGTTCACCCTTAGTGAGTACGAGCAGTACTTC
D gene: -; clone size: many; V gene: TRBV3-1; J gene: TRBJ2-7; CDR3 protein: CASSQDLGAPSYEQYF; CDR3 DNA: TGTGCCAGCAGCCAAGATCTAGGGGCCCCCTCCTACGAGCAGTACTTC
D gene: -; clone size: many; V gene: TRBV6-5; J gene: TRBJ1-2; CDR3 protein: CASSYSRHSLHYGYTF; CDR3 DNA: TGTGCCAGCAGTTACTCTCGACACAGCCTCCATTATGGCTACACCTTC
D gene: -; clone size: many; V gene: TRBV6-5; J gene: TRBJ2-2; CDR3 protein: CASSFHVAGGNTGELFF; CDR3 DNA: TGTGCCAGCAGTTTCCACGTGGCCGGCGGGAACACCGGGGAGCTGTTTTTT
D gene: -; clone size: -; V gene: TRBV12-3/TRBV12-4; J gene: TRBJ2-7; CDR3 protein: CASSSLTGVYEQYF; CDR3 DNA: TGTGCCAGCAGTTCCCTAACGGGAGTATACGAGCAGTACTTC
D gene: -; clone size: many; V gene: TRBV3-2; J gene: TRBJ2-6; CDR3 protein: CASSALRTAGFSGANVLTF; CDR3 DNA: TGTGCCAGCAGCGCCTTAAGGACTGCAGGGTTCTCCGGGGCCAACGTCCTGACTTTC
D gene: TRBD2; clone size: many; V gene: TRBV5-6; J gene: TRBJ2-1; CDR3 protein: CASSLESGRSYNEQFF; CDR3 DNA: TGTGCCAGCAGCTTGGAAAGCGGGAGATCCTACAATGAGCAGTTCTTC
D gene: -; clone size: many; V gene: TRBV28; J gene: TRBJ2-2; CDR3 protein: CASNDENTGELFF; CDR3 DNA: TGTGCCAGCAATGATGAAAACACCGGGGAGCTGTTTTTT
D gene: -; clone size: many; V gene: TRBV7-2; J gene: TRBJ2-7; CDR3 protein: CASSLASQGGFYEQYF; CDR3 DNA: TGTGCCAGCAGCTTAGCGTCCCAGGGGGGGTTCTACGAGCAGTACTTC
D gene: TRBD1; clone size: many; V gene: TRBV5-6; J gene: TRBJ1-1; CDR3 protein: CASSSPVTGGVEAFF; CDR3 DNA: TGTGCCAGCAGCTCCCCTGTGACAGGGGGAGTTGAAGCTTTCTTT
D gene: -; clone size: many; V gene: TRBV9; J gene: TRBJ1-1; CDR3 protein: CASTVGDGDTEAFF; CDR3 DNA: TGTGCCAGCACCGTCGGTGATGGAGACACTGAAGCTTTCTTT
D gene: TRBD1; clone size: -; V gene: TRBV12-3/TRBV12-4; J gene: TRBJ1-5; CDR3 protein: CASSPDRENQPQHF; CDR3 DNA: TGTGCCAGCAGTCCCGACAGGGAGAATCAGCCCCAGCATTTT
D gene: -; clone size: many; V gene: TRBV5-1; J gene: TRBJ2-7; CDR3 protein: CASSFRSTYEQYF; CDR3 DNA: TGCGCCAGCAGCTTTAGGAGTACCTACGAGCAGTACTTC